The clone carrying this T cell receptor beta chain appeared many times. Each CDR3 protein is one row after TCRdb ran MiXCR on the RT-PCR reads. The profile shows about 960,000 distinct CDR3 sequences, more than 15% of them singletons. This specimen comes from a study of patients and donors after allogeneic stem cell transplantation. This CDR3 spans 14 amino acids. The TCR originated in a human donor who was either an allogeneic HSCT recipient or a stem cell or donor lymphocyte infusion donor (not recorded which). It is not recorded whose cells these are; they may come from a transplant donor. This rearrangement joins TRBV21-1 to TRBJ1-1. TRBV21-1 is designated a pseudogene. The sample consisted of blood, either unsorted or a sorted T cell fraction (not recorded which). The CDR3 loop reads CASSPDRRSTEAFF. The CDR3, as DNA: TGTGCCAGCAGCCCTGATAGAAGGAGCACTGAAGCTTTCTTT.